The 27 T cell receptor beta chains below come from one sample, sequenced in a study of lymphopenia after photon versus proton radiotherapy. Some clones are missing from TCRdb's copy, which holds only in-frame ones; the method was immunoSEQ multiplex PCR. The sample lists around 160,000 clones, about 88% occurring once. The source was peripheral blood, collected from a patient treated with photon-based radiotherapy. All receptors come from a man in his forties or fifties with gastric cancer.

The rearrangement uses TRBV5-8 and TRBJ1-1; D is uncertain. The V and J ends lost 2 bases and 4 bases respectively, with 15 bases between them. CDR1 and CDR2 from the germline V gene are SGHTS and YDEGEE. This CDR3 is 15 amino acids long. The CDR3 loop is CASSLSVEGLTEAFF. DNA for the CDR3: TGTGCCAGCAGCTTATCGGTTGAGGGTCTCACTGAAGCTTTCTTT. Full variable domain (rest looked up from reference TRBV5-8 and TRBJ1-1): EAGVTQSPTHLIKTRGQQATLRCSPISGHTSVYWYQQALGLGLQFLLWYDEGEERNRGNFPPRFSGRQFPNYSSELNVNALELEDSALYLCASSLSVEGLTEAFFGQGTRLTVV.

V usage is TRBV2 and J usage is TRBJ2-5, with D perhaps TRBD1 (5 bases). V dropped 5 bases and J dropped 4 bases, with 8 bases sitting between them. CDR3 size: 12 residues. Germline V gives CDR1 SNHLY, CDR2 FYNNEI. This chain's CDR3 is CASSFRVETQYF. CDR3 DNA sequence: TGTGCCAGCAGTTTCAGGGTAGAGACCCAGTACTTC.

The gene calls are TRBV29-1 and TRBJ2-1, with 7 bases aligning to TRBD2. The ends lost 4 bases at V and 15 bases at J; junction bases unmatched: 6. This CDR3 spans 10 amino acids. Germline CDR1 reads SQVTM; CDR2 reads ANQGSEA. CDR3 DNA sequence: TGCAGCGTTGCACGGAGGGAGGGGTTCTTC. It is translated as CSVARREGFF.

In DNA form, the CDR3 reads TGTGCCAGCAGTTTCCTGCTCGGGGGGGCTCAGCCCCAGCATTTT. This translates into CASSFLLGGAQPQHF. This sequence joins TRBV28 and TRBJ1-5; D possibly corresponds to TRBD1 (6 bases). The germline V gene encodes CDR1 MDHEN and CDR2 SYDVKM. This CDR3 has 15 residues. V was pared by 3 bases and J by 6 bases, with 15 bases between.

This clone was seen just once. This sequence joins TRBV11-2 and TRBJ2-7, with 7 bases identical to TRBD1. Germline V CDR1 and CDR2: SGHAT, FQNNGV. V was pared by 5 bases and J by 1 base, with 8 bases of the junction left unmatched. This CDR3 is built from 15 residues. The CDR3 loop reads CASSLVGQASYEQYF. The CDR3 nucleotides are TGTGCCAGCAGCCTAGTAGGACAGGCGTCCTACGAGCAGTACTTC.

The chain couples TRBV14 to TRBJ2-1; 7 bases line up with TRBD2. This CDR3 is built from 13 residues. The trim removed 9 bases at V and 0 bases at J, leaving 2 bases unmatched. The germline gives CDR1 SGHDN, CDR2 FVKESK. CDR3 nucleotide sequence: TGTGCCAGTAGGGACTACTCCTACAATGAGCAGTTCTTC. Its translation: CASRDYSYNEQFF.

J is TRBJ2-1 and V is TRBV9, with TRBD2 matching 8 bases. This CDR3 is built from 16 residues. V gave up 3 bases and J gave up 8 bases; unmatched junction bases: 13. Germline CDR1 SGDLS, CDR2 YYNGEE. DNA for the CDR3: TGTGCCAGCAGCGCGCGAGCGGGAGATCCTACAGATGAGCAGTTCTTC. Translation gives CASSARAGDPTDEQFF.

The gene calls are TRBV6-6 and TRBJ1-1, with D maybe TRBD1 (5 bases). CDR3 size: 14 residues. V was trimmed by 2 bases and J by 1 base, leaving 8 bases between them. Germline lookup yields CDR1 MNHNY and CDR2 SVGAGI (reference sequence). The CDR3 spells CASSYTGTNTEAFF. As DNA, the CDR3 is TGTGCCAGCAGTTACACCGGGACGAACACTGAAGCTTTCTTT.

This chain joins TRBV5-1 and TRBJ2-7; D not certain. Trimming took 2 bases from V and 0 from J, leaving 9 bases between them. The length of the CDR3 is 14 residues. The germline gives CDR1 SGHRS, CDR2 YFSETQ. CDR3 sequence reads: CASSFTTSSYEQYF. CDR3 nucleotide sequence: TGCGCCAGCAGCTTCACAACGAGCTCCTACGAGCAGTACTTC.

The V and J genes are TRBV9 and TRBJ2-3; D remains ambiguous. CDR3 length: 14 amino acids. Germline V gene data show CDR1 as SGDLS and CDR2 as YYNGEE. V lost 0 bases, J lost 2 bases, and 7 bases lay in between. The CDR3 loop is CASSVASNTDTQYF. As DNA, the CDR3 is TGTGCCAGCAGCGTAGCCTCGAACACAGATACGCAGTATTTT.

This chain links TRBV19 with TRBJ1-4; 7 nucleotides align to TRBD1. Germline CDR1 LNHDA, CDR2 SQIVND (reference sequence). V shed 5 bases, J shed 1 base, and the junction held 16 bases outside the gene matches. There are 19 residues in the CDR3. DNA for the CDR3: TGTGCCAGTAGTGGGGACAGAGTTGCTGGGGGTGGAACTAATGAAAAACTGTTTTTT. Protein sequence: CASSGDRVAGGGTNEKLFF.

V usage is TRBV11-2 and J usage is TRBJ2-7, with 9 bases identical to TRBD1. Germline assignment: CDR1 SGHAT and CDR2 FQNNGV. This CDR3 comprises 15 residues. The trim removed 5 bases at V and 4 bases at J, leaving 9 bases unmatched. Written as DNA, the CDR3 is TGTGCCAGCAGCCAATACGGGACAGGGAGTTACGAGCAGTACTTC. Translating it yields CASSQYGTGSYEQYF.

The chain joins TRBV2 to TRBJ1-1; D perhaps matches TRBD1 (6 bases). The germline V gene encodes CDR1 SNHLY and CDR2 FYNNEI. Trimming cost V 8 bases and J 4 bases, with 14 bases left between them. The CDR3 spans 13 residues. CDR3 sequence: CASSSGGPTEAFF. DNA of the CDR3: TGTGCCAGCTCAAGCGGGGGCCCCACTGAAGCTTTCTTT.

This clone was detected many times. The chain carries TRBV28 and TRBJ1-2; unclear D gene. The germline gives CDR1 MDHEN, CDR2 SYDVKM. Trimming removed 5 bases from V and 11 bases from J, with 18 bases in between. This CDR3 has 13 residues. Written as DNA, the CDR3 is TGTGCCAGCAGTCCCATGGATCCCGAGGCTTACACCTTC. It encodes CASSPMDPEAYTF.

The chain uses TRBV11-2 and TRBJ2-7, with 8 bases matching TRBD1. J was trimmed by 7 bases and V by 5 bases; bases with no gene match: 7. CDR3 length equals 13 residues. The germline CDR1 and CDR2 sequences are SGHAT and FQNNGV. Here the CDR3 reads CASSERQGLEQYF. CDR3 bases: TGTGCCAGCAGCGAAAGACAGGGGTTGGAGCAGTACTTC.

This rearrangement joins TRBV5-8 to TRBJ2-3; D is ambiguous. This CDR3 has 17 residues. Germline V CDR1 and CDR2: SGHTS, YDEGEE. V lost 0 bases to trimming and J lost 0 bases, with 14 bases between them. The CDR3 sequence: CASSLGAGVTSTDTQYF. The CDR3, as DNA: TGTGCCAGCAGCTTGGGAGCTGGGGTTACTAGCACAGATACGCAGTATTTT.

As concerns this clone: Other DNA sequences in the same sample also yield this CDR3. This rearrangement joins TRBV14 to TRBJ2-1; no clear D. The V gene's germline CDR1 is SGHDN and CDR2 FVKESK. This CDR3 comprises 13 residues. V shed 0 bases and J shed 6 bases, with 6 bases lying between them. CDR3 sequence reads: CASSQDRRNEQFF. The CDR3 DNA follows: TGTGCCAGCAGCCAAGATCGGCGCAATGAGCAGTTCTTC.

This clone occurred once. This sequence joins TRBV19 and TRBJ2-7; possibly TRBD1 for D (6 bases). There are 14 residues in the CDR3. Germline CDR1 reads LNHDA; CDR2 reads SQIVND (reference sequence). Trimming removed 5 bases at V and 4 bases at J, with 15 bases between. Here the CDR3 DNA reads TGTGCCAGTAGTGGACAGCGCATGGGATACGAGCAGTACTTC. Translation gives CASSGQRMGYEQYF. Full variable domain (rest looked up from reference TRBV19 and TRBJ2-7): DGGITQSPKYLFRKEGQNVTLSCEQNLNHDAMYWYRQDPGQGLRLIYYSQIVNDFQKGDIAEGYSVSREKKESFPLTVTSAQKNPTAFYLCASSGQRMGYEQYFGPGTRLTVT.

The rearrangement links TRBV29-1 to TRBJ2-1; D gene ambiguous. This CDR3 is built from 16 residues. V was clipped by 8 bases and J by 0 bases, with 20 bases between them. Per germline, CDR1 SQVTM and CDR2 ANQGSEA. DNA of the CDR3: TGCAGCTCCGGAAGTTTTGAGATCAGCTCCTACAATGAGCAGTTCTTC. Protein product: CSSGSFEISSYNEQFF.

The CDR3 spells CASSLRGASFYGYTF. The CDR3 coding sequence is TGTGCCAGCAGTTTACGCGGGGCATCCTTCTATGGCTACACCTTC. V and J are TRBV28 and TRBJ1-2; D possibly corresponds to TRBD1 (5 bases). Per the germline V gene, CDR1 is MDHEN and CDR2 is SYDVKM. Trimming pared 2 bases from V and 4 bases from J, leaving 14 bases between. The CDR3 is 15 amino acids.

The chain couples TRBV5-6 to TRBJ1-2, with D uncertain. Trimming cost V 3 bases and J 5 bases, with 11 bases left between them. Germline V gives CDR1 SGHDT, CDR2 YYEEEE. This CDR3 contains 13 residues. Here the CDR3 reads CASSWEGAYGYTF. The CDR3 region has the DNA TGTGCCAGCAGCTGGGAAGGAGCGTATGGCTACACCTTC. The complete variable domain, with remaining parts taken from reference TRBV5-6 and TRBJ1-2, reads DAGVTQSPTHLIKTRGQQVTLRCSPKSGHDTVSWYQQALGQGPQFIFQYYEEEERQRGNFPDRFSGHQFPNYSSELNVNALLLGDSALYLCASSWEGAYGYTFGSGTRLTVV.

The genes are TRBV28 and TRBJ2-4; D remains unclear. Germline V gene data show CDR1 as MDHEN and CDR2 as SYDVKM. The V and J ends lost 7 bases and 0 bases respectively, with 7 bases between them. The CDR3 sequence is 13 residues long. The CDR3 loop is CASTPPAKNIQYF. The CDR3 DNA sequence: TGTGCCAGCACCCCCCCAGCCAAAAACATTCAGTACTTC.

Here the CDR3 DNA reads TGTGCCAGCAGCTTAGGCGCGGGGGGCAACATTCAGTACTTC. Translation: CASSLGAGGNIQYF. The chain carries TRBV11-2 and TRBJ2-4; TRBD2 matches at 8 bases. CDR1 and CDR2 (germline): SGHAT, FQNNGV. This CDR3 contains 14 residues. With V trimmed by 1 base and J by 7 bases, 3 bases remained unmatched.

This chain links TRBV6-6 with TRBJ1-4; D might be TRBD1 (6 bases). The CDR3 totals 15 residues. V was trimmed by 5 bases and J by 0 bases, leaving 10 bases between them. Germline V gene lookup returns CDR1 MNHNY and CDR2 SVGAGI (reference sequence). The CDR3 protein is CASSVNRATNEKLFF. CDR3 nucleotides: TGTGCCAGCAGTGTTAACAGGGCAACTAATGAAAAACTGTTTTTT.

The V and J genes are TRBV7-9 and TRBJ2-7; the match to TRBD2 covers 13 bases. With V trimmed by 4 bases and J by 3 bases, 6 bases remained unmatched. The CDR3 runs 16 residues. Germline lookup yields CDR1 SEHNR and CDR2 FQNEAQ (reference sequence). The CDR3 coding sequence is TGTGCCAGCAGCTCGGAGGGACTAGCGGGATTCTACGAGCAGTACTTC. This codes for CASSSEGLAGFYEQYF.

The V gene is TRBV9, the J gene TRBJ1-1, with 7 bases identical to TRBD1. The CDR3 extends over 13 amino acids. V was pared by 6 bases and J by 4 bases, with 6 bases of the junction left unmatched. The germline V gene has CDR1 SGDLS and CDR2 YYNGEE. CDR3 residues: CASKSQGGTEAFF. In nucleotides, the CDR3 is TGTGCCAGCAAATCTCAGGGGGGCACTGAAGCTTTCTTT. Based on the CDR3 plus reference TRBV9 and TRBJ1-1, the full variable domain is DSGVTQTPKHLITATGQRVTLRCSPRSGDLSVYWYQQSLDQGLQFLIQYYNGEERAKGNILERFSAQQFPDLHSELNLSSLELGDSALYFCASKSQGGTEAFFGQGTRLTVV.

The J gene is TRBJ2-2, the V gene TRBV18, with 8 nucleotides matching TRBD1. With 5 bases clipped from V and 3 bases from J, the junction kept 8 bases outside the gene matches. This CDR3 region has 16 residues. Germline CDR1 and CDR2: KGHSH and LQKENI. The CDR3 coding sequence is TGTGCCAGCTCAGCCCGACAGGGACAGGACACCGGGGAGCTGTTTTTT. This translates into CASSARQGQDTGELFF.